This TCR beta chain was sequenced for a study of cytomegalovirus exposure and HLA in healthy donors. Study context: A previous analysis identified around 120 million unique TCR beta sequences derived from roughly 180 million T cells.

The study's findings and limits: What was likely a sequencing artifact was a cluster of highly shared sequence variants. HLA alleles were associated with roughly 17,000 TCR beta sequences in a later analysis at 0.05 false discovery rate. There were reportedly fewer N-insertions in an Asian-associated ancestry cluster than the roughly 700-donor mean, in a later analysis.

This PCR relied on a set of 60 Vbeta primers and 13 Jbeta primers. The data were produced by immunoSEQ multiplex PCR, yet TCRdb's version contains in-frame clones alone and is incomplete. The sample gives 150,000 to 200,000 clones, around four fifths of which show up once; approximately 9.8% is in the top ten. As for this clone: What it recognizes is unknown. This CDR3 is also generated by other DNA sequences in the sample.

Input material: PBMCs. The sequence was collected from a man between 18 and 29 years old in good health and CMV-seropositive.

The CDR3 DNA sequence: TGTGCCAGCAGCGCCGCGGGGGGCCGGACCGGGGAGCTGTTTTTT. As protein: CASSAAGGRTGELFF. The chain recombines TRBV9 with TRBJ2-2; 8 positions match TRBD2. Germline values: CDR1 SGDLS, CDR2 YYNGEE. The CDR3 has 15 amino acids. J lost 5 bases, V lost 3 bases, and 6 bases had no gene match.